This is a list of T cell receptor beta chains from one sample in a study of vaccination and CD4 T cells after COVID-19. In TCRdb, the PCR reads were re-called with MiXCR into one record per CDR3 protein. In the table there are tens of thousands of distinct CDR3 sequences, 50% to 65% of which are singletons. Their antigens are not known. Material for sequencing was CD4+ T cells from blood, cultured in vitro. Receptor source: a human donor who had recovered from COVID-19. The CDR3 runs from the conserved cysteine through the conserved F or W.

len | j_gene | v_gene | CDR3aa
16 | TRBJ2-3 | TRBV5-1 | CASSSGWTSGTDTQYF
15 | TRBJ1-5 | TRBV5-1 | CASSLISGLDQPQHF
14 | TRBJ1-2 | TRBV5-1 | CASSLGVANYGYTF
12 | TRBJ1-2 | TRBV5-1 | CASSLASGGYTF
12 | TRBJ1-6 | TRBV2 | CASSGGNSPLHF
14 | TRBJ2-7 | TRBV5-4 | CASSLRGGAYEQYF
13 | TRBJ2-1 | TRBV7-9 | CASSLGTTGRQFF
16 | TRBJ2-2 | TRBV6-5 | CASSYSGQGYSGELFF
13 | TRBJ2-5 | TRBV20-1 | CSASRTGQETQYF
14 | TRBJ2-7 | TRBV20-1 | CSAPRSGRDGEQYF
14 | TRBJ2-3 | TRBV20-1 | CSAPGAGATDTQYF
13 | TRBJ1-2 | TRBV6-1 | CASSAWDAGGYTF
15 | TRBJ2-7 | TRBV7-9 | CASSDKDRPRSEQYF
17 | TRBJ2-2 | TRBV7-8 | CASSLSKGLANTGELFF
17 | TRBJ2-1 | TRBV20-1 | CSAWTGEGAGGSNEQFF
15 | TRBJ1-5 | TRBV6-5 | CASSYRGDGNQPQHF
15 | TRBJ1-1 | TRBV6-2/TRBV6-3 | CASSRMQEAYTEAFF
14 | TRBJ2-5 | TRBV11-1 | CASSSGTVQETQYF
12 | TRBJ1-3 | TRBV30 | CAWSPVGNTIYF
15 | TRBJ2-1 | TRBV28 | CASGGTSGAYNEQFF
16 | TRBJ2-1 | TRBV18 | CASSQGSRAGQNEQFF
12 | TRBJ2-7 | TRBV20-1 | CSASQEVGEQYF
15 | TRBJ1-6 | TRBV20-1 | CSAPPLDSPGRALHF
14 | TRBJ2-3 | TRBV27 | CASSSVRGADTQYF
15 | TRBJ2-3 | TRBV12-3/TRBV12-4 | CASSKTSGYTDTQYF
14 | TRBJ1-2 | TRBV6-1 | CASSVIEVNYGYTF
14 | TRBJ1-5 | TRBV15 | CATSTAGFNQPQHF
13 | TRBJ2-3 | TRBV11-2 | CASSLGSPSTQYF
13 | TRBJ1-2 | TRBV2 | CASSVRGVGGYTF
13 | TRBJ1-6 | TRBV6-5 | CASSDSGDSPLHF
15 | TRBJ1-2 | TRBV2 | CASSEGDGRAYGYTF
12 | TRBJ2-1 | TRBV2 | CASSEGFNEQFF
15 | TRBJ1-2 | TRBV7-9 | CASSLAGTGGYGYTF
14 | TRBJ1-2 | TRBV11-2 | CASSLDRNSLGYTF
15 | TRBJ1-2 | TRBV28 | CASSLIDRAPYGYTF
14 | TRBJ1-1 | TRBV7-9 | CASSHNRGNTEAFF
15 | TRBJ2-2 | TRBV7-8 | CASSLAAINTGELFF
16 | TRBJ2-5 | TRBV20-1 | CSARDSFQGRRETQYF
13 | TRBJ1-1 | TRBV20-1 | CSASQGMNTEAFF
15 | TRBJ2-1 | TRBV20-1 | CSARDQSVGGNEQFF
14 | TRBJ2-5 | TRBV6-1 | CASARGGREETQYF
15 | TRBJ2-1 | TRBV4-3 | CASSQEGTGRNEQFF
14 | TRBJ2-7 | TRBV5-1 | CASSLAGGRYEQYF
16 | TRBJ2-3 | TRBV20-1 | CSASRVKAGGRITQYF
13 | TRBJ2-7 | TRBV6-2/TRBV6-3 | CASTGQGVYEQYF
10 | TRBJ1-5 | TRBV29-1 | CSINHQPQHF
13 | TRBJ1-1 | TRBV2 | CASTYQGNTEAFF
14 | TRBJ2-2 | TRBV10-3 | CASRPGTDTGELFF
15 | TRBJ1-2 | TRBV20-1 | CSARDLRALGYGYTF
15 | TRBJ1-5 | TRBV27 | CASSFQGDGNQPQHF
15 | TRBJ1-1 | TRBV5-3 | CAMPILPGRDTEAFF
13 | TRBJ2-6 | TRBV11-1 | CASSLSGANVLTF
15 | TRBJ1-1 | TRBV3-1 | CASSGPTGYYTEAFF
15 | TRBJ1-5 | TRBV7-9 | CASSKGGESNQPQHF
14 | TRBJ2-7 | TRBV20-1 | CSAGASGFSYEQYF
15 | TRBJ2-1 | TRBV11-2 | CASSLLAGEIYEQFF
15 | TRBJ1-3 | TRBV28 | CASSLLAGSGNTIYF
14 | TRBJ2-2 | TRBV7-9 | CASSGTRGTGELFF